Detailed here is one TCR beta chain. The target antigen is unknown. These data originate in a study of PD-1 blockade in classical Hodgkin lymphoma. Sequenced by immunoSEQ multiplex PCR; TCRdb stores in-frame clones only, minus some. The sample carries roughly 13,000 clones, roughly 80% recorded once. V was cut by 5 bases and J by 0 bases, with 7 bases left in between. CDR3 size: 13 residues. Germline-derived CDR1 and CDR2 are SEHNR and FQNEAQ (reference sequence). Study observations and caveats: Any patient who commenced nivolumab under 1 year after ASCT was excluded. Reports indicated that newly diagnosed patients had lower baseline TCR diversity than healthy donors did. It was among complete responders that baseline diversity resembled that of newly diagnosed patients.

All patients relapsed after autologous stem cell transplantation, and brentuximab vedotin exposure varied. Best outcomes ranged across complete response, partial response and progressive disease. Sequencing was performed on peripheral blood mononuclear cells (PBMCs), taken at baseline. The V gene is TRBV7-9, the J gene TRBJ1-1, with D tentatively TRBD1 (5 bases). The source of this sequence is a human donor with classical Hodgkin lymphoma. The CDR3 DNA is TGTGCCAGCAGCCCGACAGTGAACACTGAAGCTTTCTTT. The encoded protein is CASSPTVNTEAFF.